The TCR beta chain under discussion was sequenced for a study of blood T cell repertoires in COVID-19 (dated by TCRdb to about 2020). With regard to the full study: Samples covering the acute and convalescent phases of COVID-19 were provided by collaborators in the United States, Italy and Spain. Samples came from the ongoing ImmuneRACE study (first 160 participants) plus 1,254 subjects from 6 global collaborators. Where available, HLA class I and class II types were taken from metadata supplied by the sample provider and were not determined by assay-based typing. The prospective study material was composed of cDNA or gDNA derived from T cells, B-cell-depleted T cells, or PBMCs. Subjects who had been exposed to COVID-19, were actively infected with it, or had recovered from it provided the deeply sampled blood TCRbeta repertoires that made up the dataset. Nearly every sample came with metadata listing a de-identified subject ID, COVID-19 status, age in years and sex. A freely available public database, intended as a resource for researchers studying the immune response to SARS-CoV-2, is where the repertoires were released. Study-wide findings and limitations: The amount of clinical and demographic metadata varied by source and participant and was provided uncurated.

Each collaborating institution followed its own protocols to collect whole blood in K2EDTA tubes. For TCRbeta analysis, collaborator samples were shipped as frozen whole blood, as isolated PBMCs, or as DNA extracted from either sample type. TCRbeta CDR3 regions were amplified from genomic DNA by means of the immunoSEQ Assay, a bias-controlled multiplex PCR. The original pipeline was this. Within the assay, amplification of reference gene primers was used to estimate how many nucleated cells each sample contained. Sequence reads were collapsed and filtered to measure the absolute abundance of every unique TCRbeta CDR3 rearrangement. For each sample, productive Simpson clonality was calculated as the square root of Simpson's diversity index over productive rearrangements. The source is immuneACCESS, and TCRdb retained only in-frame sequences with V and J called. Part of the clones is not carried over; for the studies checked, unresolved V genes explain less than half of this, and the remainder is unexplained. V, J and clone size were drawn from that table, and D and trimming were deduced from the DNA. The sample table lists tens of thousands of clones, around 87% of them with a count of one. The ten largest clones add up to about a sixth of the sample.

A note on this clone: The target of this receptor is not known. The input lacks base qualities; no much larger clone sits a single base away.

This clonotype was obtained from a human donor in a cohort sampled during active COVID-19. The sequenced sample consisted of peripheral blood.

The CDR3 protein is CASSQDPRAGGRETQYF. Here is the DNA: TGCGCCAGCAGCCAAGATCCCCGAGCGGGGGGGCGAGAGACCCAGTACTTC. The chain was built from TRBV4-3 and TRBJ2-5, and TRBD2 aligns with 10 junction nucleotides. Trimming removed 0 bases from V and 4 bases from J; the gene matches leave 8 bases unexplained. Via the germline V gene, CDR1 is LGHNA and CDR2 YSLEER. Spanning cysteine to phenylalanine, the CDR3 consists of 17 amino acids. The DNA shown is the 51-base CDR3, in frame from base 1.